Listed below are T cell receptor beta chains from one sample, sequenced in a study of control samples from healthy donors and cancer patients. Clones were read by immunoSEQ multiplex PCR, and TCRdb kept only the in-frame ones, dropping some. The sample consists of 170,000 or so clones, 80% to 95% of them appearing once. Sequencing was performed on blood. The origin of the receptors is a woman in her thirties or forties in good health. Each CDR3 is given with its conserved first and last residue. Each record gives: clone size, V gene, CDR3 length, D gene, J gene, CDR3 DNA, CDR3 protein. D genes are given only for firm matches. The size of a clone is reported for some rows only, either as once, few or many, or as a class for expanded clones.

clone size: .; V gene: TRBV24-1; CDR3 length: 16; D gene: .; J gene: TRBJ2-7; CDR3 DNA: TGTGCCACCAGTGATTTGCAGACCAAAGGGAGGTACGAGCAGTACTTC; CDR3 protein: CATSDLQTKGRYEQYF
clone size: once; V gene: TRBV23-1; CDR3 length: 13; D gene: .; J gene: TRBJ2-3; CDR3 DNA: TGCGCCAGCAGTCGATGGAGCACAGATACGCAGTATTTT; CDR3 protein: CASSRWSTDTQYF
clone size: once; V gene: TRBV20-1; CDR3 length: 17; D gene: TRBD2; J gene: TRBJ2-1; CDR3 DNA: TGCAGTGCTAGTGATATTAGACTAGCGGACGACCGGAGTGAGCAGTTCTTC; CDR3 protein: CSASDIRLADDRSEQFF
clone size: .; V gene: TRBV6-5; CDR3 length: 14; D gene: .; J gene: TRBJ2-7; CDR3 DNA: TGTGCCAGCAGTTACGCGGGCGGTGTGGGCGAGCAGTACTTC; CDR3 protein: CASSYAGGVGEQYF
clone size: .; V gene: TRBV6-1; CDR3 length: 15; D gene: .; J gene: TRBJ2-1; CDR3 DNA: TGTGCCAGCAGTGAAGGGACCCACCCTCTCAATGAGCAGTTCTTC; CDR3 protein: CASSEGTHPLNEQFF
clone size: .; V gene: TRBV2; CDR3 length: 15; D gene: TRBD1; J gene: TRBJ1-1; CDR3 DNA: TGTGCCAGCAGGAGGAGGGACAGTCCGAACACTGAAGCTTTCTTT; CDR3 protein: CASRRRDSPNTEAFF
clone size: .; V gene: TRBV29-1; CDR3 length: 17; D gene: TRBD2; J gene: TRBJ2-3; CDR3 DNA: TGCAGCGTTGAAGGCCCCTCGGAAGCGGGGGGGCCAGATACGCAGTATTTT; CDR3 protein: CSVEGPSEAGGPDTQYF
clone size: .; V gene: TRBV25-1; CDR3 length: 14; D gene: .; J gene: TRBJ2-3; CDR3 DNA: TGTGCCAGCAGAAGCAGGGGGGCGGGAGATACGCAGTATTTT; CDR3 protein: CASRSRGAGDTQYF
clone size: .; V gene: TRBV5-1; CDR3 length: 16; D gene: .; J gene: TRBJ1-2; CDR3 DNA: TGCGCCAGCAGCTTGGAATCGGGGCAGAAAAACTATGGCTACACCTTC; CDR3 protein: CASSLESGQKNYGYTF
clone size: .; V gene: TRBV2; CDR3 length: 12; D gene: .; J gene: TRBJ2-3; CDR3 DNA: TGTGCCAGCAGTAGGAGCACAGATACGCAGTATTTT; CDR3 protein: CASSRSTDTQYF
clone size: .; V gene: TRBV9; CDR3 length: 15; D gene: .; J gene: TRBJ1-1; CDR3 DNA: TGTGCCAGCAGCCCCCGCGGGGCCCTGAACACTGAAGCTTTCTTT; CDR3 protein: CASSPRGALNTEAFF
clone size: .; V gene: TRBV3-1/TRBV3-2; CDR3 length: 12; D gene: .; J gene: TRBJ2-1; CDR3 DNA: TGTGCCAGCAGCAACCACCGGGACTGGCCCTTCTTC; CDR3 protein: CASSNHRDWPFF
clone size: .; V gene: TRBV5-1; CDR3 length: 14; D gene: .; J gene: TRBJ2-7; CDR3 DNA: TGCGCCAGCAGCGCGGCGGGGGCGGCCTACGAGCAGTACTTC; CDR3 protein: CASSAAGAAYEQYF
clone size: .; V gene: TRBV7-9; CDR3 length: 14; D gene: .; J gene: TRBJ1-5; CDR3 DNA: TGTGCCAGCAGATTGGACGGAAACAATCAGCCCCAGCATTTT; CDR3 protein: CASRLDGNNQPQHF
clone size: .; V gene: TRBV9; CDR3 length: 14; D gene: .; J gene: TRBJ2-3; CDR3 DNA: TGTGCCAGCAGCTCCGCCTCAGCAGGGGATACGCAGTATTTT; CDR3 protein: CASSSASAGDTQYF
clone size: .; V gene: TRBV7-8; CDR3 length: 16; D gene: TRBD1; J gene: TRBJ1-1; CDR3 DNA: TGTGCCAGCAGCTTAGATCGGGACAGGGGAAACACTGAAGCTTTCTTT; CDR3 protein: CASSLDRDRGNTEAFF
clone size: .; V gene: TRBV9; CDR3 length: 12; D gene: .; J gene: TRBJ2-3; CDR3 DNA: TGTGCCAGCAGCGTAGCTGGGGGGCAACACCATTTT; CDR3 protein: CASSVAGGQHHF
clone size: .; V gene: TRBV2; CDR3 length: 13; D gene: TRBD1; J gene: TRBJ2-1; CDR3 DNA: TGTGCCAGCAGTGAAAGGGGGCCCAATGAGCAGTTCTTC; CDR3 protein: CASSERGPNEQFF
clone size: .; V gene: TRBV6-5; CDR3 length: 14; D gene: TRBD1; J gene: TRBJ1-2; CDR3 DNA: TGTGCCAGCAGTTACGGACAGGAAAGTTATGGCTACACCTTC; CDR3 protein: CASSYGQESYGYTF
clone size: once; V gene: TRBV5-4; CDR3 length: 12; D gene: .; J gene: TRBJ2-5; CDR3 DNA: TGTGCCAGCAGCTTACCCCGAGAGACCCAGTACTTC; CDR3 protein: CASSLPRETQYF
clone size: .; V gene: TRBV2; CDR3 length: 15; D gene: .; J gene: TRBJ1-5; CDR3 DNA: TGTGCCAGCAGGCAGGGTGATCTGGGCAATCAGCCCCAGCATTTT; CDR3 protein: CASRQGDLGNQPQHF
clone size: .; V gene: TRBV7-2; CDR3 length: 15; D gene: .; J gene: TRBJ1-6; CDR3 DNA: TGTGCCAGCAGCTTAGGCGGCGGTCCGAATTCACCCCTCCACTTT; CDR3 protein: CASSLGGGPNSPLHF
clone size: .; V gene: TRBV3-1/TRBV3-2; CDR3 length: 15; D gene: .; J gene: TRBJ1-5; CDR3 DNA: TGTGCCAGCAGCCAAGATTTGACGTCTAATCAGCCCCAGCATTTT; CDR3 protein: CASSQDLTSNQPQHF
clone size: .; V gene: TRBV2; CDR3 length: 13; D gene: TRBD1; J gene: TRBJ1-5; CDR3 DNA: TGTGCCAGCAGTAAGACAGGGGATCAGCCCCAGCATTTT; CDR3 protein: CASSKTGDQPQHF
clone size: .; V gene: TRBV6-6; CDR3 length: 15; D gene: .; J gene: TRBJ2-7; CDR3 DNA: TGTGCCAGCAGTACTCGGGAGACCGGGGGCTACGAGCAGTACTTC; CDR3 protein: CASSTRETGGYEQYF
clone size: .; V gene: TRBV13; CDR3 length: 17; D gene: .; J gene: TRBJ2-2; CDR3 DNA: TGTGCCAGCAGCTTAGGCGGGACGCTTGGGACCCCCGGGGAGCTGTTTTTT; CDR3 protein: CASSLGGTLGTPGELFF
clone size: .; V gene: TRBV5-1; CDR3 length: 11; D gene: .; J gene: TRBJ2-5; CDR3 DNA: TGCGCCAGCAGCAGAGGAGAGACCCAGTACTTC; CDR3 protein: CASSRGETQYF
clone size: .; V gene: TRBV6-1; CDR3 length: 16; D gene: .; J gene: TRBJ1-4; CDR3 DNA: TGTGCCAGCAGTGTTAGCCCAAGGGGGGTTAATGAAAAACTGTTTTTT; CDR3 protein: CASSVSPRGVNEKLFF
clone size: .; V gene: TRBV5-4; CDR3 length: 16; D gene: .; J gene: TRBJ1-2; CDR3 DNA: TGTGCCAGCAGCTTCCCGGGGTGGCAGGAGTCTTATGGCTACACCTTC; CDR3 protein: CASSFPGWQESYGYTF
clone size: many; V gene: TRBV28; CDR3 length: 15; D gene: TRBD1; J gene: TRBJ1-5; CDR3 DNA: TGTGCCAGCACCTCTGGACAGGGTGGCAATCAGCCCCAGCATTTT; CDR3 protein: CASTSGQGGNQPQHF
clone size: once; V gene: TRBV28; CDR3 length: 12; D gene: .; J gene: TRBJ2-2; CDR3 DNA: TGTGCCACAGGGGACCCTAGCGGGGAGCTGTTTTTT; CDR3 protein: CATGDPSGELFF
clone size: .; V gene: TRBV28; CDR3 length: 16; D gene: .; J gene: TRBJ1-4; CDR3 DNA: TGTGCCAGCAGTCCCGGGGACTCCGGAATAAATGAAAAACTGTTTTTT; CDR3 protein: CASSPGDSGINEKLFF
clone size: .; V gene: TRBV9; CDR3 length: 19; D gene: TRBD2; J gene: TRBJ2-6; CDR3 DNA: TGTGCCAGCAGCGTAAGCCAGCGGGGGGCCAGCTCTGGGGCCAACGTCCTGACTTTC; CDR3 protein: CASSVSQRGASSGANVLTF
clone size: .; V gene: TRBV6-5; CDR3 length: 15; D gene: .; J gene: TRBJ2-3; CDR3 DNA: TGTGCCAGCAGTTACGGCGCAGGGGTGACAGATACGCAGTATTTT; CDR3 protein: CASSYGAGVTDTQYF
clone size: .; V gene: TRBV19; CDR3 length: 12; D gene: .; J gene: TRBJ2-1; CDR3 DNA: TGTGCCAGTAGTCCCCACTTAGATGAGCAGTTCTTC; CDR3 protein: CASSPHLDEQFF
clone size: .; V gene: TRBV28; CDR3 length: 15; D gene: .; J gene: TRBJ1-6; CDR3 DNA: TGTGCCAGCAGTTTACGGGGTATGAGGAATTCACCCCTCCACTTT; CDR3 protein: CASSLRGMRNSPLHF
clone size: .; V gene: TRBV5-4; CDR3 length: 19; D gene: .; J gene: TRBJ1-3; CDR3 DNA: TGTGCCAGCAGCTTGACCGACTACCAATACAGTCCCGCTGGAAACACCATATATTTT; CDR3 protein: CASSLTDYQYSPAGNTIYF
clone size: .; V gene: TRBV5-1; CDR3 length: 14; D gene: TRBD1; J gene: TRBJ2-7; CDR3 DNA: TGCGCCAGCAGCTTAAGACAGGGGGCGGACGAGCAGTACTTC; CDR3 protein: CASSLRQGADEQYF
clone size: once; V gene: TRBV11-3; CDR3 length: 13; D gene: .; J gene: TRBJ2-2; CDR3 DNA: TGTGCCAGCAGCTTAGGTGCAGCCGGGGAGCTGTTTTTT; CDR3 protein: CASSLGAAGELFF
clone size: .; V gene: TRBV10-3; CDR3 length: 15; D gene: .; J gene: TRBJ1-2; CDR3 DNA: TGTGCCATCAGCGCGACAGGCTTGGCTAACTATGGCTACACCTTC; CDR3 protein: CAISATGLANYGYTF
clone size: .; V gene: TRBV13; CDR3 length: 14; D gene: .; J gene: TRBJ1-1; CDR3 DNA: TGTGCCAGCAGCCGGATGAGTTATTTCGCTGAAGCTTTCTTT; CDR3 protein: CASSRMSYFAEAFF
clone size: .; V gene: TRBV19; CDR3 length: 14; D gene: .; J gene: TRBJ1-5; CDR3 DNA: TGTGCCAGTAGTAACAACAACCCCAATCAGCCCCAGCATTTT; CDR3 protein: CASSNNNPNQPQHF
clone size: .; V gene: TRBV29-1; CDR3 length: 13; D gene: TRBD2; J gene: TRBJ2-3; CDR3 DNA: TGCAGCGTCGGGACTAGCGGAGCAGATACGCAGTATTTT; CDR3 protein: CSVGTSGADTQYF